These T cell receptor beta chains were read from a single sample in a study of cytomegalovirus exposure and HLA in healthy donors. Clones were sequenced by immunoSEQ multiplex PCR, and TCRdb holds only the in-frame ones, with some missing. The sample includes roughly 190,000 clones, approximately 65% of them seen just once. Sequenced: PBMCs. The receptors come from a man in his forties in good health and CMV-seronegative. Both conserved end residues are part of each CDR3. The D gene is left open where the match is weak. Size is omitted from some rows. Given values are once, few, many or a class for expanded clones.

D gene,clone size,V gene,J gene,CDR3 DNA,CDR3 protein
TRBD1,-,TRBV6-6,TRBJ2-2,TGTGCCAGCAGTGACAGGGGCGTCACCGGGGAGCTGTTTTTT,CASSDRGVTGELFF
-,few,TRBV9,TRBJ2-2,TGTGCCAGCAGCCCCCGGCCAGGGAACACCGGGGAGCTGTTTTTT,CASSPRPGNTGELFF
-,-,TRBV6-1,TRBJ2-6,TGTGCCAGCAGTGGACGGGGTGCAGGTGGGGCCAACGTCCTGACTTTC,CASSGRGAGGANVLTF
-,few,TRBV9,TRBJ1-5,TGTGCCGTGCCGGGACATTCGCTTCATCAGCCCCAGCATTTT,CAVPGHSLHQPQHF
-,-,TRBV4-1,TRBJ1-1,TGCGCCAGCACCCCACAGGAGACAAGGACTGAAGCTTTCTTT,CASTPQETRTEAFF
TRBD2,few,TRBV7-3,TRBJ2-5,TGTGCCAGCAGCCTACTAGCGGGACGAGACGGAGAGACCCAGTACTTC,CASSLLAGRDGETQYF
TRBD2,-,TRBV10-3,TRBJ2-7,TGTGCCATCAGTGAAGGACTAGCGATCGAGCAGTACTTC,CAISEGLAIEQYF
-,few,TRBV6-5,TRBJ2-7,TGTGCCAGCAGTCCCGGGACACGGTCCTACGAGCAGTACTTC,CASSPGTRSYEQYF
TRBD1,-,TRBV5-1,TRBJ1-2,TGCGCCAGCAGCTCCAGGACAGGGAACTATGGCTACACCTTC,CASSSRTGNYGYTF
-,-,TRBV7-9,TRBJ1-2,TGTGCCAGCAGCTTTGACGACGCAGGGGTTTATGGCTACACCTTC,CASSFDDAGVYGYTF
-,-,TRBV7-8,TRBJ2-3,TGTGCCAGCAGCTCCCGGAGTAGCGGAAGCACAGATACGCAGTATTTT,CASSSRSSGSTDTQYF
-,-,TRBV27,TRBJ2-2,TGTGCCAGCAGTGTCGCGAACCCGGAGACCGGGGAGCTGTTTTTT,CASSVANPETGELFF
-,-,TRBV28,TRBJ2-5,TGTGCCAGCAGCACACAAGAGACCCAGTACTTC,CASSTQETQYF
-,-,TRBV5-1,TRBJ2-7,TGCGCCAGCAGCCCGGATGGGGGCCACGAGCAGTACTTC,CASSPDGGHEQYF
-,-,TRBV4-1,TRBJ2-1,TGCGCCAGCAGCCACAGTAATGAGCAGTTCTTC,CASSHSNEQFF
TRBD2,-,TRBV9,TRBJ2-7,TGTGCCAGCAGTCGGGGGGGGTCCTACGAGCAGTACTTC,CASSRGGSYEQYF
TRBD2,-,TRBV27,TRBJ2-1,TGTGCCAGCAGGAGTTTGTGGGGGGGACTATACAATGAGCAGTTCTTC,CASRSLWGGLYNEQFF
TRBD2,-,TRBV25-1,TRBJ2-5,TGTGCCAGCGGCCGGACTAGCGGAGAGACCCAGTACTTC,CASGRTSGETQYF
TRBD2,-,TRBV15,TRBJ2-3,TGTGCCACCAGCAGCGGTACTAGCGTCAGCACAGATACGCAGTATTTT,CATSSGTSVSTDTQYF
-,-,TRBV7-7,TRBJ2-3,TGTGCCAGCAGCTTGGGGCGGGGGCCTAGCACAGATACGCAGTATTTT,CASSLGRGPSTDTQYF
-,few,TRBV29-1,TRBJ2-1,TGCAGCGTTGAAGATCTCGCTAGGGGGTCCTTTGGTGAGCAGTTCTTC,CSVEDLARGSFGEQFF
-,-,TRBV10-3,TRBJ2-1,TGTGCCATCAGTGATCTAGCGAGCTCCTACAATGAGCAGTTCTTC,CAISDLASSYNEQFF
-,few,TRBV30,TRBJ1-1,TGTGCCTGGAGTGTAGGGCGGGGTAGGGGAAGGACTGAAGCTTTCTTT,CAWSVGRGRGRTEAFF
TRBD2,-,TRBV7-9,TRBJ2-7,TGTGCCAGCAGCCTCCAAACCGGGACTAGCAGCTACGAGCAGTACTTC,CASSLQTGTSSYEQYF
TRBD1,-,TRBV29-1,TRBJ1-2,TGCAGCGTTGAAGTACAGGGGGTAGGTCGGGGCTACACCTTC,CSVEVQGVGRGYTF
-,once,TRBV9,TRBJ2-2,TGTGCCAGCAGCGACAAAGGCGGGAACACCGGGGAGCTGTTTTTT,CASSDKGGNTGELFF
-,-,TRBV29-1,TRBJ1-1,TGCAGCGTTAGAGGCAGCCTTAACACTGAAGCTTTCTTT,CSVRGSLNTEAFF
-,-,TRBV7-2,TRBJ2-2,TGTGCCAGCAGCTTTTCGTTAGATGGCGGGGAGCTGTTTTTT,CASSFSLDGGELFF
TRBD2,-,TRBV27,TRBJ2-1,TGTGCCAGCAGGGGGGCTAGCGGGAGGGCCAGGAATGAGCAGTTCTTC,CASRGASGRARNEQFF
TRBD1,once,TRBV5-1,TRBJ2-7,TGCGCCAGCAGCACCCGGGACAGGGGGCGGTACGAGCAGTACTTC,CASSTRDRGRYEQYF
-,few,TRBV27,TRBJ1-2,TGTGCCAGCAGTTTGTACGCCGTTCAGGGGTATGGCTACACCTTC,CASSLYAVQGYGYTF
-,-,TRBV6-5,TRBJ2-7,TGTGCCAGCTCGCCGGGAATTTACTACGAGCAGTACTTC,CASSPGIYYEQYF
-,-,TRBV7-9,TRBJ1-1,TGTGCCAGCAGCCGGGAGGAGACGAACACTGAAGCTTTCTTT,CASSREETNTEAFF
-,-,TRBV27,TRBJ1-6,TGTGCCAGCAGGTCGGGGGGGGGCGAAACGAATTCACCCCTCCACTTT,CASRSGGGETNSPLHF
TRBD2,few,TRBV11-3,TRBJ2-5,TGTGCCAGCAGCTTAGATTCTGGAGGTGCGGGAGACGAGACCCAGTACTTC,CASSLDSGGAGDETQYF
TRBD1,few,TRBV19,TRBJ1-3,TGTGCCAGTAGTACTGACAGGGCTGGAAACACCATATATTTT,CASSTDRAGNTIYF
TRBD1,-,TRBV2,TRBJ2-7,TGTGCCAGCAGTTTTCCCAGGACAGGGAGTTCAAACGAGCAGTACTTC,CASSFPRTGSSNEQYF
TRBD2,few,TRBV28,TRBJ2-3,TGTGCCAGCAGTTTGTCGGAGCGGGGGGCCTTCGGAAGCACAGATACGCAGTATTTT,CASSLSERGAFGSTDTQYF
-,-,TRBV5-1,TRBJ2-7,TGCGCCAGCAGCTTGGTTGGGGGCAGCTCCTACGAGCAGTACTTC,CASSLVGGSSYEQYF
-,-,TRBV6-5,TRBJ1-1,TGTGCCAGCAGCGAAACGGCGGGGCCGAGGACTGAAGCTTTCTTT,CASSETAGPRTEAFF
TRBD1,-,TRBV7-9,TRBJ2-7,TGTGCCAGCAGCTTAGGAGACAGGGAAGTCTACGAGCAGTACTTC,CASSLGDREVYEQYF
-,-,TRBV4-2,TRBJ2-1,TGTGCCAGCAGCCAAGATCCGAGCTCCTACAATGAGCAGTTCTTC,CASSQDPSSYNEQFF
TRBD1,-,TRBV7-2,TRBJ2-7,TGTGCCAGCAGCTCACCACCAGGGGGCGGCTACGAGCAGTACTTC,CASSSPPGGGYEQYF
TRBD2,-,TRBV7-6,TRBJ2-7,TGTGCCAGTACTAGCGGAAACTACGAGCAGTACTTC,CASTSGNYEQYF
-,once,TRBV7-9,TRBJ2-3,TGTGCCAGCACGGCTAGCGGCACAGATACGCAGTATTTT,CASTASGTDTQYF
TRBD2,few,TRBV29-1,TRBJ2-5,TGCACCTTCGGGGGGGGGCGCGGTGAGACCCAGTACTTC,CTFGGGRGETQYF
TRBD1,-,TRBV28,TRBJ2-5,TGTGCCACCACCCTCCAGGGGGAAGAGACCCAGTACTTC,CATTLQGEETQYF
-,-,TRBV7-6,TRBJ2-7,TGTGCCAGCAGCTTAGAAAGGAGTAGTACCGAGCAGTACTTC,CASSLERSSTEQYF
TRBD2,-,TRBV9,TRBJ2-7,TGTGCCAGCAGCGCCGGACTAGACTACGAGCAGTACTTC,CASSAGLDYEQYF
-,-,TRBV5-6,TRBJ2-7,TGTGCCAGCAGCGTGGACACCGAGCAGTACTTC,CASSVDTEQYF
TRBD1,-,TRBV27,TRBJ1-1,TGTGCCAGCAGTTTGGACAGGGGAATTGAAGCTTTCTTT,CASSLDRGIEAFF
TRBD2,-,TRBV7-6,TRBJ2-1,TGTGCCAGCAGCTTAGGAGCGGGGGGGCAGAACAATGAGCAGTTCTTC,CASSLGAGGQNNEQFF
-,-,TRBV1,TRBJ2-2,TGCACCAGCAGCCTCGTTTGGACAGGGACGAACACCGGGGAGCTGTTTTTT,CTSSLVWTGTNTGELFF
-,-,TRBV7-9,TRBJ2-7,TGTTCCAGCAGCTTAGAAGGGGGTCTCCCGTACGAGCAGTACTTC,CSSSLEGGLPYEQYF
TRBD2,-,TRBV4-1,TRBJ2-3,TGCGCCAGCAGCCAGCTTCCGGGACTAGCGGGACGGTGGGACACAGATACGCAGTATTTT,CASSQLPGLAGRWDTDTQYF
TRBD1,-,TRBV5-8,TRBJ2-5,TGTGCCAGCCTCGCCGGGACAGCCTACCAAGAGACCCAGTACTTC,CASLAGTAYQETQYF
-,-,TRBV28,TRBJ1-2,TGTGCCAGCAGTTTGAGGCAGGGATTAGCTAACTATGGCTACACCTTC,CASSLRQGLANYGYTF
TRBD1,-,TRBV5-4,TRBJ2-5,TGTGCCAGCAGCTTGGTGGGACAGGAAGAGACCCAGTACTTC,CASSLVGQEETQYF